The entry below gives a single T cell receptor beta chain sequence along with its context. Random hexamers primed reverse transcription of about 0.45 to 1 ug RNA. TCRdb processed the immunoSEQ multiplex PCR reads anew with MiXCR; each CDR3 protein has one entry. The data hold 140,000 or so distinct CDR3 sequences, with 85% to 95% observed a single time. In germline, CDR1 is LGHDT, CDR2 YNNKEL (reference sequence). V was shortened by 9 bases and J by 0 bases, with 17 bases between the two germline ends. CDR3 length equals 15 residues. This sample was taken from a study of CD8 T cells in Susac syndrome.

V and J are TRBV3-1 and TRBJ1-2, with TRBD1 as a possible D gene (5 bases). This receptor was obtained from a human donor with multiple sclerosis. The material sequenced was CD4+ T cells from PBMCs. The CDR3 is CASQPRGGTNYGYTF. The CDR3, as DNA: TGTGCCAGTCAACCGCGGGGCGGCACTAACTATGGCTACACCTTC.